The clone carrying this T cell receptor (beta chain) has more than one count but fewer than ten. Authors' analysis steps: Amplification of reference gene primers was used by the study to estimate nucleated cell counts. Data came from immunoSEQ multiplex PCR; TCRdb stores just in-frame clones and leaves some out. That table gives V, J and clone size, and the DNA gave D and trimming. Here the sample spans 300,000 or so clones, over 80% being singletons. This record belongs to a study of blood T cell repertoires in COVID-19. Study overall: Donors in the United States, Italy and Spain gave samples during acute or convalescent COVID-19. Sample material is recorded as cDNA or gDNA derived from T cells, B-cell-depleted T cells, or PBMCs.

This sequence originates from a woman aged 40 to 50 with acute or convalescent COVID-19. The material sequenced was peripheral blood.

CDR3 sequence: CASSLSREGSQHF. The CDR3 DNA reads TGTGCCAGCAGCTTAAGCAGGGAAGGTTCCCAGCATTTT. The chain is built from TRBV7-8 and TRBJ1-5; TRBD1 might be the D (5 bases). CDR1 SGHVS and CDR2 FQNEAQ come from the germline V gene. CDR3 size: 13 residues. Trimming pared 2 bases from V and 11 bases from J, leaving 13 bases between.